This T cell receptor beta chain was profiled in a study of T cell repertoires in cytomegalovirus infection. This clonotype was picked up a small number of times. TCRdb recomputed calls from the reads with MiXCR, one row per CDR3 protein. The table shows about 740,000 distinct CDR3 sequences, with about a third occurring only once. The CDR3 consists of 18 residues. V shed 6 bases and J 1 base; nucleotides not matched to a gene: 15. Sequencing input: PBMCs. This receptor was identified in a human donor in good health (CMV status not recorded). Some clones in this sample may be carry-over from other donors' samples. The chain combines TRBV12-3 or TRBV12-4 with TRBJ1-5; the match to TRBD1 covers 7 bases. CDR3 DNA: TGTGCCAGCAGCCGAGAAACAGGGGCGGCGGTGAGCAATCAGCCCCAGCATTTT. It codes for CASSRETGAAVSNQPQHF.